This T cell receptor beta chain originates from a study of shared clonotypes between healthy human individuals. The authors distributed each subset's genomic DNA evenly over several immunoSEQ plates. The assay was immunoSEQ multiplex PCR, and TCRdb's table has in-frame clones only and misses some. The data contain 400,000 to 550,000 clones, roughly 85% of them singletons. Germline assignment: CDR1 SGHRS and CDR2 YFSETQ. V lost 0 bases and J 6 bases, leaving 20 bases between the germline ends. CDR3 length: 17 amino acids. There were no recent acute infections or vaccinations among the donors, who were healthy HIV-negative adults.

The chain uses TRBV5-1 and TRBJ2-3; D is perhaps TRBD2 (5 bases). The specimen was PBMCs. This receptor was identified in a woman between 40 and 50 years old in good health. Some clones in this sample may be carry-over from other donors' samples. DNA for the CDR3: TGCGCCAGCAGCTTGGCCGTAGCTAGCCTGACGGGGGATACGCAGTATTTT. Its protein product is CASSLAVASLTGDTQYF. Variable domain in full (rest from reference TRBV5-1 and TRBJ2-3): KAGVTQTPRYLIKTRGQQVTLSCSPISGHRSVSWYQQTPGQGLQFLFEYFSETQRNKGNFPGRFSGRQFSNSRSEMNVSTLELGDSALYLCASSLAVASLTGDTQYFGPGTRLTVL.